The subject of this entry is one T cell receptor beta chain. The count of this clone is one. Its cognate antigen has yet to be identified. It has no much larger one-base neighbor in the sample; base qualities were not kept. V is pared back by 6 bases and J by 6 bases, with 21 bases lying between the germline termini. According to the germline V gene, CDR1 reads KGHSH and CDR2 reads LQKENI. Taken from cysteine to phenylalanine, the CDR3 has 17 residues. Only the CDR3 region is kept as DNA, spanning 51 bases read in frame from base 1. TCRbeta CDR3 regions were amplified from genomic DNA using the immunoSEQ Assay, a bias-controlled multiplex PCR. The original pipeline was this. Nucleated cell counts per sample were estimated from amplification of reference gene primers within the assay. To quantify the absolute abundance of each unique TCRbeta CDR3 rearrangement, sequence reads were collapsed and filtered. For each sample, productive Simpson clonality was calculated by taking the square root of Simpson's diversity index across productive rearrangements. TCRdb stores this immuneACCESS table with in-frame sequences only. Part of the clones is absent; in the studies checked, under half of the shortfall reflects unresolved V genes, and no reason is known for the rest. The DNA gave D and trimming, while V, J and clone size come from that table. Across this sample there are about 110,000 clones, with about 83% seen only once. The leading ten clones occupy more than 3.5% of the sample.

This entry comes from a study of blood T cell repertoires in COVID-19 (dated by TCRdb to 2020 to 2022). As for the study more broadly: Collaborator samples came from the United States, Italy and Spain and covered acute and convalescent phases of COVID-19. Where available, HLA class I and class II types were taken from metadata supplied by the sample provider and were not determined by assay-based typing. The samples were drawn from two sources: the first 160 participants of the ongoing ImmuneRACE study, and 1,200 or so subjects contributed by 6 global collaborators. A de-identified subject ID, COVID-19 status, age in years and sex were almost always included in the sample metadata. A freely available public database, intended as a resource for researchers studying the immune response to SARS-CoV-2, is where the repertoires were released. Deeply sampled blood TCRbeta repertoires from subjects exposed to, actively infected with, or recovered from COVID-19 were included in the dataset. The material from the prospective study consisted of cDNA or gDNA derived from T cells, B-cell-depleted T cells, or PBMCs.

Whole blood was collected in K2EDTA tubes by collaborating institutions according to the institutions' own protocols. For TCRbeta analysis, collaborator samples were shipped as frozen whole blood, as isolated PBMCs, or as DNA extracted from either sample type. Study-wide findings and limitations: The amount of clinical and demographic metadata varied by source and participant and was provided uncurated.

This sequence originates from a woman between 65 and 79 years old with acute or convalescent COVID-19. Sequencing was performed on peripheral blood. The rearranged segments are TRBV18 and TRBJ1-6, and possibly TRBD1, on 5 matching bases. Here is the DNA: TGTGCCAGCTCGATTAGTACGGGACTGAGAACTAATTCACCCCTCCACTTT. It is translated as CASSISTGLRTNSPLHF.